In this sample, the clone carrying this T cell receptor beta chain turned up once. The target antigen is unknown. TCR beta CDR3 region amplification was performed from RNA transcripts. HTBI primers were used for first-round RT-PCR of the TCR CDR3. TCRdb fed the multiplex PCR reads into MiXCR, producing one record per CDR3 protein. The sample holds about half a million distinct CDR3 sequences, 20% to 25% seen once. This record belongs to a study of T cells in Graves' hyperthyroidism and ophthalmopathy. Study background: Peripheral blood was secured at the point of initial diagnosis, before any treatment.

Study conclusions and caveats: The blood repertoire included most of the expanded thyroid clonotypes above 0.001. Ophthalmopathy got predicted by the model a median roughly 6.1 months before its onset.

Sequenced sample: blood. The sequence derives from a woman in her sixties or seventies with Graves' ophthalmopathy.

Here the CDR3 DNA reads TGTGCCTGGAATCTAGGCTTCTCTGGGGCCAACGTCCTGACTTTC. Its translation: CAWNLGFSGANVLTF. The V call is TRBV30, the J call TRBJ2-6, with unresolved D. In germline, CDR1 is GTSNPN, CDR2 SVGIG (reference sequence). The CDR3 sequence is 15 residues long. The V end was cut by 4 bases, the J end by 0 bases, with 10 bases between.